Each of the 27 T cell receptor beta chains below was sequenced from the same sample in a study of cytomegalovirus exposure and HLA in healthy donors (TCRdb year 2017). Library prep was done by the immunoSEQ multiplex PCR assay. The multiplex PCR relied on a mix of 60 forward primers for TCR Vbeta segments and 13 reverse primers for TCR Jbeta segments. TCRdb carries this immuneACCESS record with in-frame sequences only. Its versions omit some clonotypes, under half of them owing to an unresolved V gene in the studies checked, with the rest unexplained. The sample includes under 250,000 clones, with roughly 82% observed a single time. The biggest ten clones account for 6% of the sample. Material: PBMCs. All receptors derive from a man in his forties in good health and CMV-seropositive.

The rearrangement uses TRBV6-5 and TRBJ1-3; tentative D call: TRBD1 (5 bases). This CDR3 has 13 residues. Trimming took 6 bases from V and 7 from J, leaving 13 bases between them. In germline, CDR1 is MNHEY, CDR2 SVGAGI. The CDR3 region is CASRSRVGNTIYF. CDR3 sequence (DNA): TGTGCCAGCAGATCCAGGGTCGGGAACACCATATATTTT.

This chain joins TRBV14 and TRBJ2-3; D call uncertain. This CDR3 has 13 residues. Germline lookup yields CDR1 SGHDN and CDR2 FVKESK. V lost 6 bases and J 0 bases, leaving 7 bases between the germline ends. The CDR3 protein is CASRAYSTDTQYF. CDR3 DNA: TGTGCCAGCAGGGCTTATAGCACAGATACGCAGTATTTT.

The CDR3 reads CSVDDGDRSSGYTF. In nucleotides, the CDR3 is TGCAGCGTTGATGACGGGGACAGGTCCTCTGGCTACACCTTC. The chain has TRBV29-1 and TRBJ1-2; 8 positions agree with TRBD1. The germline V gene encodes CDR1 SQVTM and CDR2 ANQGSEA. CDR3 length equals 14 residues. V lost 3 bases, J lost 7 bases, and 10 bases stayed unmatched.

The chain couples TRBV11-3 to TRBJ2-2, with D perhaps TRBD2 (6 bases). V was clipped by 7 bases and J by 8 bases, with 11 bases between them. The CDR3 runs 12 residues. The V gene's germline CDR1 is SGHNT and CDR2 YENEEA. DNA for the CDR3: TGTGCCAGCACCCCACGGGGGGGGGAGCTGTTTTTT. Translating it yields CASTPRGGELFF. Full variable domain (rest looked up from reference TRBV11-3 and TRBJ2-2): EAGVVQSPRYKIIEKKQPVAFWCNPISGHNTLYWYLQNLGQGPELLIRYENEEAVDDSQLPKDRFSAERLKGVDSTLKIQPAELGDSAVYLCASTPRGGELFFGEGSRLTVL.

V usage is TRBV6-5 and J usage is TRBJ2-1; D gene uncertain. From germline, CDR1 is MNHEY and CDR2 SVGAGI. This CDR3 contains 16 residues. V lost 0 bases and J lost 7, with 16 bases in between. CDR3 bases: TGTGCCAGCAGTTACTCGGTGTCTTCATCGGTGAATGAGCAGTTCTTC. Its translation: CASSYSVSSSVNEQFF.

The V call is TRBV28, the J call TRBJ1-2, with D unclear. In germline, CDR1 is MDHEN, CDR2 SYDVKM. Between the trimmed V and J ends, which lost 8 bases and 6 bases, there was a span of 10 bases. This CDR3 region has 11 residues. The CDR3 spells CASGWGDGYTF. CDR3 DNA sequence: TGTGCCAGCGGGTGGGGAGATGGCTACACCTTC.

In DNA form, the CDR3 reads TGCAGCGTGGTACTAGCGGGAGGCTACAATGAGCAGTTCTTC. It codes for CSVVLAGGYNEQFF. The chain couples TRBV29-1 to TRBJ2-1; 12 bases line up with TRBD2. The CDR3 is made up of 14 amino acids. V dropped 6 bases and J dropped 3; count of bases not matched to a gene: 3. From germline, CDR1 is SQVTM and CDR2 ANQGSEA.

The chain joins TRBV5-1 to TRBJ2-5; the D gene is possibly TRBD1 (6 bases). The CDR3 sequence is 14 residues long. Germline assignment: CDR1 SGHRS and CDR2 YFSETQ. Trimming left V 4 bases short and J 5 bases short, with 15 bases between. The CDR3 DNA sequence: TGCGCCAGCAGCCCCGGGACACTCGGGGAGACCCAGTACTTC. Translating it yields CASSPGTLGETQYF.

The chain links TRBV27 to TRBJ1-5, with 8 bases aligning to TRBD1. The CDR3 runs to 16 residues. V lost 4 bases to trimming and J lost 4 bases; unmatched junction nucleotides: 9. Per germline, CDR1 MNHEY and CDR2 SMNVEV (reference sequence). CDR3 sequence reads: CASSSAGTGINQPQHF. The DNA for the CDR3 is TGTGCCAGCAGTTCCGCCGGGACAGGCATAAATCAGCCCCAGCATTTT.

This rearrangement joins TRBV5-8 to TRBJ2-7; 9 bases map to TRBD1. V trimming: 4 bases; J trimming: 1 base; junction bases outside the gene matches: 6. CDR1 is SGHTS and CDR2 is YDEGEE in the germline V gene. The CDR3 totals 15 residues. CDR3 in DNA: TGTGCCAGCAGCGTCCCGGGACAGGGATCCTACGAGCAGTACGTC. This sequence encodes CASSVPGQGSYEQYV.

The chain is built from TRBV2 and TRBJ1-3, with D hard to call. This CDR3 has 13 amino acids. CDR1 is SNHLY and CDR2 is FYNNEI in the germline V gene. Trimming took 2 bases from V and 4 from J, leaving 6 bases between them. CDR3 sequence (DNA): TGTGCCAGCAGTGAAACAACAGGAAACACCATATATTTT. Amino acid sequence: CASSETTGNTIYF.

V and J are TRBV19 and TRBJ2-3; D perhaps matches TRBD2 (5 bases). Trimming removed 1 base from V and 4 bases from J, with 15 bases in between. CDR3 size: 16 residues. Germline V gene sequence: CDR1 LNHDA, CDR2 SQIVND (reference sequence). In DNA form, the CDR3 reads TGTGCCAGTAGTATAGCCCCGCAAGCCGGGGCAGATACGCAGTATTTT. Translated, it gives CASSIAPQAGADTQYF.

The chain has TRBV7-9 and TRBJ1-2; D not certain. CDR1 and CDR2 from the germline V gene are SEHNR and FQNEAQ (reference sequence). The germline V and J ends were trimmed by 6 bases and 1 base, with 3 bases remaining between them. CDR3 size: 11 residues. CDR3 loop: CASRSNYGYTF. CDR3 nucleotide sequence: TGTGCCAGCAGGAGTAACTATGGCTACACCTTC.

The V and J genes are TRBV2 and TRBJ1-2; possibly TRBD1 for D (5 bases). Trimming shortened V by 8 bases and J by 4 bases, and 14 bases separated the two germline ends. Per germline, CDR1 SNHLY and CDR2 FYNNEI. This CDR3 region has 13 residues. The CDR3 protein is CASGAQGGYGYTF. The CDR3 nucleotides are TGTGCCAGCGGGGCGCAGGGTGGCTATGGCTACACCTTC.

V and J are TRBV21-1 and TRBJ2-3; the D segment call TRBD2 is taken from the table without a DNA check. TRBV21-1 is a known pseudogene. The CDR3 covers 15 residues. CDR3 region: CASSKGREGTDTQYF. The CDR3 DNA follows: TGTGCCAGCAGCAAAGGGAGGGAGGGAACAGATACGCAGTATTTT.

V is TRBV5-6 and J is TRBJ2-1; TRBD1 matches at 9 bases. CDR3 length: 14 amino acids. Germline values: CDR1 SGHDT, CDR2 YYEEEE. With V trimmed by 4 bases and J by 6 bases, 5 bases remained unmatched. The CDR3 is CASSLGTGSNEQFF. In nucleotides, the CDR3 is TGTGCCAGCAGCCTAGGGACAGGGAGCAATGAGCAGTTCTTC.

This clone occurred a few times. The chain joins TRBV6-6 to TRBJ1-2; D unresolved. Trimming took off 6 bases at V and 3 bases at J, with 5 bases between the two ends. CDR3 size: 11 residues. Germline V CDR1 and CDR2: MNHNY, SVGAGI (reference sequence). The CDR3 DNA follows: TGTGCCAGCAGCCCGGACTATGGCTACACCTTC. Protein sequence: CASSPDYGYTF.

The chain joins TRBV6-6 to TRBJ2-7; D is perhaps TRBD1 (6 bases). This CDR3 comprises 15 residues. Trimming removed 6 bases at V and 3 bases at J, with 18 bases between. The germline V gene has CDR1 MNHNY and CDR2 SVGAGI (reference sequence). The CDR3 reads CASSKGQSRFYEQYV. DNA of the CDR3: TGTGCCAGCAGCAAAGGACAGTCAAGGTTCTACGAGCAGTACGTC.

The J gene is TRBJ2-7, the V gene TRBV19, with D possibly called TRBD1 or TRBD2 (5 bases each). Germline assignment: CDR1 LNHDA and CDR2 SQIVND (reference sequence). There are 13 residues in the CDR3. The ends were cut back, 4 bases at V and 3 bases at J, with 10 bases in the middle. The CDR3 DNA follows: TGTGCCAGTAGTACTGGGACGGACTACGAGCAGTACGTC. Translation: CASSTGTDYEQYV.

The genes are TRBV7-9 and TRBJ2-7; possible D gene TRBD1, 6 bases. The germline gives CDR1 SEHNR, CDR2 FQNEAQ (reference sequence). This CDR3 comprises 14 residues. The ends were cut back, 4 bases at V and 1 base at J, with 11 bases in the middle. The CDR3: CASSSTGTSYEQYF. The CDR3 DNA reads TGTGCCAGCAGCTCTACAGGGACGTCCTACGAGCAGTACTTC.

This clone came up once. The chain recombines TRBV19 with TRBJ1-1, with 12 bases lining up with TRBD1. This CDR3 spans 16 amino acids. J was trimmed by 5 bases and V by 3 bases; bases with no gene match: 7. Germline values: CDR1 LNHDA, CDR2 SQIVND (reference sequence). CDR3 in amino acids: CASSILGTGGGTEAFF. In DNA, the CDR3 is TGTGCCAGTAGTATTTTGGGGACAGGGGGCGGGACTGAAGCTTTCTTT.

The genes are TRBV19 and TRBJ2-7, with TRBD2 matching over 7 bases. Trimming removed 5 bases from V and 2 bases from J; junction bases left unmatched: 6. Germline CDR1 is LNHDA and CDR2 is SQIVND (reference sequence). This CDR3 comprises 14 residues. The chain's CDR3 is CASSLLSGTYEQYF. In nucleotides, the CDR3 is TGTGCCAGTAGTTTACTAAGCGGGACCTACGAGCAGTACTTC.

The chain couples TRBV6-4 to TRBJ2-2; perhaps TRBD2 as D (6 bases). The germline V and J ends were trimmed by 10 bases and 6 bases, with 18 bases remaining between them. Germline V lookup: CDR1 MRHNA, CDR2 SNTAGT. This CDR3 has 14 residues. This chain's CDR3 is CATRRAVYSGELFF. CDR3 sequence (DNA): TGTGCCACCCGGAGGGCTGTATACTCCGGGGAGCTGTTTTTT.

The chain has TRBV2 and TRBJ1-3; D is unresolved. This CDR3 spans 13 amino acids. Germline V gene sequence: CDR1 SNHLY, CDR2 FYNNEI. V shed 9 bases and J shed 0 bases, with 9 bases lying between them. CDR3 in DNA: TGTGCCAGGCGGGAGAGCTCTGGAAACACCATATATTTT. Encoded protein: CARRESSGNTIYF.

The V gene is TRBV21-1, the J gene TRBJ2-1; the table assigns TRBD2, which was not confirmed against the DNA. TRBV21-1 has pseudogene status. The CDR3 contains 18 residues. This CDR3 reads CASSKEWEGGRGGNEQFF. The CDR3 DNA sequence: TGTGCCAGCAGCAAAGAGTGGGAGGGAGGGCGGGGTGGCAATGAGCAGTTCTTC.

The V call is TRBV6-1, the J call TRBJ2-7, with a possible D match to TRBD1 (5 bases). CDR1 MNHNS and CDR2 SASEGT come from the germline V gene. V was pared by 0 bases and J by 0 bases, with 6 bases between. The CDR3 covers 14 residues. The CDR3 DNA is TGTGCCAGCAGTGAAGCGGGGCTCTCCTACGAGCAGTACTTC. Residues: CASSEAGLSYEQYF.

The CDR3 region has the DNA TGTGCCAGCAGCTTAGAGGGGACTGGACAAGAGACCCAGTACTTC. Protein product: CASSLEGTGQETQYF. The chain employs TRBV7-9 and TRBJ2-5; tentative D call: TRBD2 (6 bases). V was shortened by 1 base and J by 2 bases, with 11 bases between the two germline ends. Germline CDR1 SEHNR, CDR2 FQNEAQ (reference sequence). CDR3 size: 15 residues.